This TCR beta chain is from a study of siplizumab effects on memory and regulatory T cells. The CDR3 consists of 17 residues. The germline V and J ends were trimmed by 6 bases and 4 bases, with 24 bases remaining between them. Study-level results: Siplizumab produced a significant drop in alloreactive sequences attributable to unstimulated CD4+ memory cells. Unstimulated subsets contained matches for only a minor fraction of alloreactive clones. Contribution to the alloresponse seemed major for naive T cells, which also seemed more diverse than memory cells.

The method was immunoSEQ multiplex PCR; TCRdb's version includes in-frame clones alone and lacks a portion of them. Of about 110,000 clones in the sample, under 95% were seen once. As for this clone: The antigen is undetermined.

Sequences were obtained from CD4+ T cells sorted from blood. This receptor was obtained from a human donor in good health. The gene calls are TRBV23-1 and TRBJ1-2; TRBD1 is a possible D gene (5 bases). TRBV23-1 is an ORF, with its function uncertain. In DNA, the CDR3 is TGCGCCAGCAGGCTCCCACGACAGTATTACCCTTTCTATGGCTACACCTTC. It is translated as CASRLPRQYYPFYGYTF.